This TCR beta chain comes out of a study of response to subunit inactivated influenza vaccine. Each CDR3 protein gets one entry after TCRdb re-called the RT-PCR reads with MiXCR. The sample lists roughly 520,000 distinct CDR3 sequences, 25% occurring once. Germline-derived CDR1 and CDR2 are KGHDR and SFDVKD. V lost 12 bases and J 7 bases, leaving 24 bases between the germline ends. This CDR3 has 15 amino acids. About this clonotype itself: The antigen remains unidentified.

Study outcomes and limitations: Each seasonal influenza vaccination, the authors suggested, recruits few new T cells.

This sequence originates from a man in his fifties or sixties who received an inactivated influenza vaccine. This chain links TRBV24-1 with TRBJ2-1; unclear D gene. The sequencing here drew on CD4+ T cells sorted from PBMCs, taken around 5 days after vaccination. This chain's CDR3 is CASSAGTDQRNEQFF. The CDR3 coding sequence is TGTGCCTCCTCTGCCGGAACTGACCAGAGAAATGAGCAGTTCTTC.